A single sample gave rise to the 10 T cell receptor beta chains below, sequenced in a study of cytomegalovirus exposure and HLA in healthy donors. In the PCR, 60 Vbeta and 13 Jbeta primers were used. Data came from immunoSEQ multiplex PCR; TCRdb stores just in-frame clones and leaves some out. The sample gives about 160,000 clones, 60% to 80% of which show up once; around 1% is in the top ten. Sequencing used PBMCs. These receptor sequences come from a woman aged 50 to 60 in good health and CMV-seropositive.

The chain employs TRBV5-6 and TRBJ2-7, with D possibly being TRBD2 (6 bases). The ends were cut back, 0 bases at V and 3 bases at J, with 16 bases in the middle. Germline V lookup: CDR1 SGHDT, CDR2 YYEEEE. The CDR3 consists of 16 residues. CDR3 sequence: CASSLEGGIKVYEQYF. CDR3 bases: TGTGCCAGCAGCTTGGAGGGAGGCATTAAGGTCTACGAGCAGTACTTC.

This clone was recorded once. The chain joins TRBV28 to TRBJ2-6; 11 positions match TRBD1. The CDR3 has 18 residues. J was trimmed by 4 bases and V by 5 bases; bases with no gene match: 10. Looked up from germline, CDR1 is MDHEN and CDR2 is SYDVKM. The CDR3 DNA follows: TGTGCCAGCAGTGTCCCCGGACAGGGGGCGGCAGGGGCCAACGTCCTGACTTTC. Its translation: CASSVPGQGAAGANVLTF.

The genes are TRBV28 and TRBJ2-5, with TRBD2 as a possible D gene (7 bases). Germline V gives CDR1 MDHEN, CDR2 SYDVKM. The CDR3 has 13 amino acids. With 4 bases removed from V and 4 bases from J, the gap between germline ends came to 10 bases. The DNA of the CDR3 is TGTGCCAGCAGTTCCGGGGGGCGAGAGACCCAGTACTTC. It specifies CASSSGGRETQYF. Full variable domain (remainder filled in from reference TRBV28 and TRBJ2-5): DVKVTQSSRYLVKRTGEKVFLECVQDMDHENMFWYRQDPGLGLRLIYFSYDVKMKEKGDIPEGYSVSREKKERFSLILESASTNQTSMYLCASSSGGRETQYFGPGTRLLVL.

The chain employs TRBV5-1 and TRBJ1-4, with 8 bases aligning to TRBD1. The CDR3 has 15 residues. The germline V gene has CDR1 SGHRS and CDR2 YFSETQ. Losses at the gene ends were 4 bases for V and 3 bases for J; bases not matched to a gene: 5. The CDR3 protein is CASSRTGTPNEKLFF. CDR3 in DNA: TGCGCCAGCAGCAGGACAGGGACACCTAATGAAAAACTGTTTTTT.

The J gene is TRBJ1-2, the V gene TRBV6-5, with a weak D call TRBD1 (5 bases). This CDR3 is 12 amino acids long. Deletions cut 8 bases from V and 8 bases from J, with 15 bases between. In germline, CDR1 is MNHEY, CDR2 SVGAGI. Here the CDR3 reads CASAQAGGGYTF. CDR3 bases: TGTGCCAGCGCTCAGGCGGGGGGGGGCTACACCTTC.

J is TRBJ1-5 and V is TRBV7-2, with TRBD1 as a possible D gene (6 bases). Trimming removed 5 bases from V and 0 bases from J, with 8 bases in between. CDR1 is SGHTA, CDR2 FQGNSA, per germline. The CDR3 spans 14 residues. The CDR3 DNA follows: TGTGCCAGCAGCCAGGGGTTTAGCAATCAGCCCCAGCATTTT. Its translation: CASSQGFSNQPQHF.

This clone was seen only once. V usage is TRBV2 and J usage is TRBJ2-7, with D perhaps matching TRBD1 (6 bases). The CDR3 is made up of 19 amino acids. Trimming removed 10 bases at V and 3 bases at J, with 34 bases between. From germline, CDR1 is SNHLY and CDR2 FYNNEI. In DNA form, the CDR3 reads TGTGCCACCCGGGACAAGGCTCCAGTACCCAACCCGGTATACTACGAGCAGTACTTC. It specifies CATRDKAPVPNPVYYEQYF.

J is TRBJ1-2 and V is TRBV13; the match to TRBD1 covers 7 bases. V lost 3 bases, J lost 8 bases, and 9 bases stayed unmatched. Germline lookup yields CDR1 PRHDT and CDR2 FYEKMQ (reference sequence). There are 14 residues in the CDR3. The CDR3 DNA follows: TGTGCCAGCAGCTTGACAGGGTCCTTCTGGGGCTACACCTTC. Protein sequence: CASSLTGSFWGYTF. Combining the CDR3 with reference TRBV13 and TRBJ1-2 gives the whole variable domain AAGVIQSPRHLIKEKRETATLKCYPIPRHDTVYWYQQGPGQDPQFLISFYEKMQSDKGSIPDRFSAQQFSDYHSELNMSSLELGDSALYFCASSLTGSFWGYTFGSGTRLTVV.

The rearrangement joins TRBV7-2 to TRBJ2-4; 8 bases are shared with TRBD2. J was trimmed by 1 base and V by 1 base; bases with no gene match: 12. This CDR3 has 19 residues. The V gene's germline CDR1 is SGHTA and CDR2 FQGNSA. In DNA, the CDR3 is TGTGCCAGCAGCTTAGTGATCTTTAGCGGGGCGGGGGCCAAAAACATTCAGTACTTC. Translated, it gives CASSLVIFSGAGAKNIQYF.

The chain has TRBV29-1 and TRBJ2-1; 11 positions match TRBD2. J lost 1 base, V lost 4 bases, and 3 bases had no gene match. This CDR3 has 15 amino acids. Germline V gene lookup returns CDR1 SQVTM and CDR2 ANQGSEA. In nucleotides, the CDR3 is TGCAGCGTTGGGGTAGCGGGAGGGTCCTACAATGAGCAGTTCTTC. The encoded protein is CSVGVAGGSYNEQFF.